This TCR beta chain was documented in a study of identical twins. The CDR3 contains 15 residues. Germline values: CDR1 SEHNR, CDR2 FQNEAQ (reference sequence). V lost 3 bases, J lost 8 bases, and 7 bases stayed unmatched. TCRdb itself ran the 5' RACE reads through MiXCR, one entry per CDR3 protein. Among 540,000 or so distinct CDR3 sequences listed, 20% to 25% were seen once. The same specimen was also included in a second study, on yellow fever vaccine responses in identical twins.

Sequenced: CD4+ T cells sorted from blood. The chain combines TRBV7-9 with TRBJ2-1; TRBD1 matches at 10 bases. This sequence originates from a young woman in good health. CDR3 sequence (DNA): TGTGCCAGCAGCTTGCTTGGACAGGGGGGGGATGAGCAGTTCTTC. Encoded protein: CASSLLGQGGDEQFF.